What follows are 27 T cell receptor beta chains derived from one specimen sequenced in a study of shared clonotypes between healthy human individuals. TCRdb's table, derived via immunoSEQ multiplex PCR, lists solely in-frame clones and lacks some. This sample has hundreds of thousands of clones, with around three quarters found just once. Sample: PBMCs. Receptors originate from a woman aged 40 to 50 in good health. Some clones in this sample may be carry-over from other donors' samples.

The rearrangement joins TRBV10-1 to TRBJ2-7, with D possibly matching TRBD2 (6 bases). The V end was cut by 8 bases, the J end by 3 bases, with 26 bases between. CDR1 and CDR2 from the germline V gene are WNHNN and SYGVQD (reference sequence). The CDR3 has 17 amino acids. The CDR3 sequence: CASSPGLSGTTHYEQYF. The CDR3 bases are TGCGCCAGCTCCCCTGGACTAAGCGGAACAACCCACTACGAGCAGTACTTC.

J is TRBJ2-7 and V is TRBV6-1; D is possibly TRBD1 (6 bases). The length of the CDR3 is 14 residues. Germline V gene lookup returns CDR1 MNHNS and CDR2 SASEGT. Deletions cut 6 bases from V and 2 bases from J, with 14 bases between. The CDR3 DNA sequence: TGTGCCAGCAGGGCTACAGGGTTCCCCTACGAGCAGTACTTC. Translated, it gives CASRATGFPYEQYF.

CDR3: CASSPARGGYGYTF. CDR3 bases: TGCGCCAGCAGCCCCGCTCGGGGAGGCTATGGCTACACCTTC. The chain has TRBV5-1 and TRBJ1-2; D is unclear. CDR3 size: 14 residues. Germline CDR1 reads SGHRS; CDR2 reads YFSETQ. V lost 4 bases and J lost 4, with 14 bases in between.

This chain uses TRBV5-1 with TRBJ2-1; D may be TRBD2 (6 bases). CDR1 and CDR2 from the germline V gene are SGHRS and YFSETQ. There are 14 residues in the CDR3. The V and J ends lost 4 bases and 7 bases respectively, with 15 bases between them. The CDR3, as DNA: TGCGCCAGCAGCCCATTCCTAGCGTCGAATGAGCAGTTCTTC. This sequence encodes CASSPFLASNEQFF.

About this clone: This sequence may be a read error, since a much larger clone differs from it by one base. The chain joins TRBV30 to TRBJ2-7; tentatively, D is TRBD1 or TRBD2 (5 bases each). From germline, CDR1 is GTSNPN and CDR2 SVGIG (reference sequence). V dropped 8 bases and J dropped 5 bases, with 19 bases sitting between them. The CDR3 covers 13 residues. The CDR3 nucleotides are TGTGCCCGGGGCTCCGTGGGCGCAGACGAGCAGTACTTC. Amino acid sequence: CARGSVGADEQYF.

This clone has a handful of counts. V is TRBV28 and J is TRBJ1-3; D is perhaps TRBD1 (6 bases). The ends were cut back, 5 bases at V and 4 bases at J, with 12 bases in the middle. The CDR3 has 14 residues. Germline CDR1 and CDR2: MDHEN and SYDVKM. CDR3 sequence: CASSRTGGGNTIYF. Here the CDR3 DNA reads TGTGCCAGCAGTCGGACGGGGGGCGGAAACACCATATATTTT.

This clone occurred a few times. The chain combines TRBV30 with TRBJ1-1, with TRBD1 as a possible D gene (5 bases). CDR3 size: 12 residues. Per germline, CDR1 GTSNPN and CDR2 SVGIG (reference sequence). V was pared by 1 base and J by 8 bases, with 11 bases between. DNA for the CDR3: TGTGCCTGGAGTGCAGGGACGGCGGAAGCTTTCTTT. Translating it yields CAWSAGTAEAFF.

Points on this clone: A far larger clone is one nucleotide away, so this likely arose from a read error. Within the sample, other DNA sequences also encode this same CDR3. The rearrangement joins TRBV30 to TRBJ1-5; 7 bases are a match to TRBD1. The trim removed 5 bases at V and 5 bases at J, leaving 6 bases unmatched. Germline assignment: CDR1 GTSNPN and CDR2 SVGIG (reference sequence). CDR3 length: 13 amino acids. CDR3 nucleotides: TGTGCCTGGTCAACAGGGGCCGATCAGCCCCAGCATTTT. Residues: CAWSTGADQPQHF.

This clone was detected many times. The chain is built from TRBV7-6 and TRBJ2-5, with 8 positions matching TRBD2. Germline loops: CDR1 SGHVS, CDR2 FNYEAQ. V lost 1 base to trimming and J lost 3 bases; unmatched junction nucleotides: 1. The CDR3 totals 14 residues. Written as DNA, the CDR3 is TGTGCCAGCAGCTTAGTACTAGCGGAAGAGACCCAGTACTTC. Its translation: CASSLVLAEETQYF.

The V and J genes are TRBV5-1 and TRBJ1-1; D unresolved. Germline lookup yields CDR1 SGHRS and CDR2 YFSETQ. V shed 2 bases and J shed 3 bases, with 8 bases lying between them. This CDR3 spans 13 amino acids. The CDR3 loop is CASSFTPHTEAFF. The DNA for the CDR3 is TGCGCCAGCAGCTTTACACCCCACACTGAAGCTTTCTTT.

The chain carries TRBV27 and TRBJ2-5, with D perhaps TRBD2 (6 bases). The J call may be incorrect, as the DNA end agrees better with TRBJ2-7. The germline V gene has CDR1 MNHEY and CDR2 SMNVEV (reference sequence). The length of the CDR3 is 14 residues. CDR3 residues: CASSFGGVVNEQYF. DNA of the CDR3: TGTGCCAGCAGTTTTGGCGGGGTAGTTAACGAGCAGTACTTC.

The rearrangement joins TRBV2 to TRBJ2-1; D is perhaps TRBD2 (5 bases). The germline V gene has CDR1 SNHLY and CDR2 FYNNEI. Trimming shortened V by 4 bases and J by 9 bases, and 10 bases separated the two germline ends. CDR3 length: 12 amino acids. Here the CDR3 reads CASSGREAEQFF. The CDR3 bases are TGTGCCAGCAGTGGCCGGGAAGCTGAGCAGTTCTTC.

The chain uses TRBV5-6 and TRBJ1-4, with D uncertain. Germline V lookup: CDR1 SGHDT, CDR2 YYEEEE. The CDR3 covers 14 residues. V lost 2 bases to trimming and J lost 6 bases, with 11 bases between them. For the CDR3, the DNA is TGTGCCAGCAGCTTCCTCGGTTCTGATGAAAAACTGTTTTTT. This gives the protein CASSFLGSDEKLFF.

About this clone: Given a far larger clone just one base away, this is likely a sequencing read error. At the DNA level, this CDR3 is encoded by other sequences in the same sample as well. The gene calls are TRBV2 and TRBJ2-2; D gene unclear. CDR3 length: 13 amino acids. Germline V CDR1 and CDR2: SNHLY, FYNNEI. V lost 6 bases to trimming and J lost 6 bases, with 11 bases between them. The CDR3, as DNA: TGTGCCAGCAGCCAGCTAGAAGCCGGGGAGCTGTTTTTT. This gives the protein CASSQLEAGELFF.

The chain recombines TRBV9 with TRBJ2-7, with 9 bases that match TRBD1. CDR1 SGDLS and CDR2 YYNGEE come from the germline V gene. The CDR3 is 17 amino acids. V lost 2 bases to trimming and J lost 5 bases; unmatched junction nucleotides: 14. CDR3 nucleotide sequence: TGTGCCAGCAGCGTGGGCCTAACCCGGGGGGACAGGGACGAGCAGTACTTC. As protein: CASSVGLTRGDRDEQYF.

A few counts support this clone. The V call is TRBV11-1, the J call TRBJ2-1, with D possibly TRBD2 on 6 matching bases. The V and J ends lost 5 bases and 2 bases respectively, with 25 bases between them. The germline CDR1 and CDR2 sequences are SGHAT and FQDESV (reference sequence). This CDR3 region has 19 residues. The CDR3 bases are TGTGCCAGCAGCCTAGGAGGGATTAGCGCGAGTCGGGCCTACAATGAGCAGTTCTTC. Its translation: CASSLGGISASRAYNEQFF.

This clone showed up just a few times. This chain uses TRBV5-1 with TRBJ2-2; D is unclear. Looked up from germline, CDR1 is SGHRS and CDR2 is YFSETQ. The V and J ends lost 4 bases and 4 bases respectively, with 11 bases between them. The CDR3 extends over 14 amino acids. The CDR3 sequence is CASSPDLSTGELFF. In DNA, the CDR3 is TGCGCCAGCAGCCCAGATCTAAGCACCGGGGAGCTGTTTTTT.

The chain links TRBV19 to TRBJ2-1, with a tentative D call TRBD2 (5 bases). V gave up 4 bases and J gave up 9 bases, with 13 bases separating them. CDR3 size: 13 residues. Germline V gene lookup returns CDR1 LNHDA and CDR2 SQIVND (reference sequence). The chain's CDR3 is CASSTLPSGEQFF. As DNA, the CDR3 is TGTGCCAGTAGTACCCTTCCGAGCGGTGAGCAGTTCTTC. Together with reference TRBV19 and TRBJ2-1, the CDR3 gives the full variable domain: DGGITQSPKYLFRKEGQNVTLSCEQNLNHDAMYWYRQDPGQGLRLIYYSQIVNDFQKGDIAEGYSVSREKKESFPLTVTSAQKNPTAFYLCASSTLPSGEQFFGPGTRLTVL.

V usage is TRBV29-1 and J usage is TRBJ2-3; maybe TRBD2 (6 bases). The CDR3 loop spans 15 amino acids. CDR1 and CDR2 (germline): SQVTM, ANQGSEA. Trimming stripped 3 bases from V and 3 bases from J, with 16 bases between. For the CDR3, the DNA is TGCAGCGTTGACCGAAGCGGGCTAGGTACAGATACGCAGTATTTT. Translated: CSVDRSGLGTDTQYF.

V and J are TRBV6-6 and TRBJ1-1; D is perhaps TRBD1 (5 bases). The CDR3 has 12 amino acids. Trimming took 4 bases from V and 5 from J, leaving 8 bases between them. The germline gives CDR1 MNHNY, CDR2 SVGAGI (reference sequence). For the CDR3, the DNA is TGTGCCAGCAGTTCCAGGGTTACTGAAGCTTTCTTT. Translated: CASSSRVTEAFF.

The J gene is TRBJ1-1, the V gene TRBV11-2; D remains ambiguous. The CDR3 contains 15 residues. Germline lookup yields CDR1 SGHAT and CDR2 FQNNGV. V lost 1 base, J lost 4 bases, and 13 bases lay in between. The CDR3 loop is CASSLVRLRGTEAFF. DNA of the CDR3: TGTGCCAGCAGCTTAGTCAGGCTCCGTGGCACTGAAGCTTTCTTT.

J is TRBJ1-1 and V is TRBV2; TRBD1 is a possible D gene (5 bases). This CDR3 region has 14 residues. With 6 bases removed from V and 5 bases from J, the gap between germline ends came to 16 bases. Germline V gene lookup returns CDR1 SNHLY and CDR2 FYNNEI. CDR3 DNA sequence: TGTGCCAGCAGACAGACAGATGGGGGGACTGAAGCTTTCTTT. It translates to CASRQTDGGTEAFF.

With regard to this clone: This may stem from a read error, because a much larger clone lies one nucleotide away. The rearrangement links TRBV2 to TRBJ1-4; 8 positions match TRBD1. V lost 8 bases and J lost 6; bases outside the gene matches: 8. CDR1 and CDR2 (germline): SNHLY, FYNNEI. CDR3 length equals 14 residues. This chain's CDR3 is CASGRDRRDEKLFF. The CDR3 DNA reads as TGTGCCAGCGGACGGGACAGGAGAGATGAAAAACTGTTTTTT.

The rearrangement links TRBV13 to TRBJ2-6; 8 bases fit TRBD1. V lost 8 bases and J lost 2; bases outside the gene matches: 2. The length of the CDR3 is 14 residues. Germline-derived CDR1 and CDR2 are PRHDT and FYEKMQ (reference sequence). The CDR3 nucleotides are TGTGCCAGCCAGGGACAGGCTGGGGCCAACGTCCTGACTTTC. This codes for CASQGQAGANVLTF.

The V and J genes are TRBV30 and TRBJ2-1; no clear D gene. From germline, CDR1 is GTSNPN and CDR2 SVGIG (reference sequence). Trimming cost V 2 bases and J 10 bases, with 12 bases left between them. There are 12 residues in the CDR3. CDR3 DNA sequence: TGTGCCTGGAGTAGTGGCCCCTACGAGCAGTTCTTC. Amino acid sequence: CAWSSGPYEQFF.

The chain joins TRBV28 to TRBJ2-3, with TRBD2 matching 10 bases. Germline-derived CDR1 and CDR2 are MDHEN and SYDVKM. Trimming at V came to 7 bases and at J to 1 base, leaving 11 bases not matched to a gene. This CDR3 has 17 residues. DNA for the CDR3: TGTGCCAGCACCATAAGCGGGAGGGCCTGGGGCACAGATACGCAGTATTTT. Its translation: CASTISGRAWGTDTQYF.

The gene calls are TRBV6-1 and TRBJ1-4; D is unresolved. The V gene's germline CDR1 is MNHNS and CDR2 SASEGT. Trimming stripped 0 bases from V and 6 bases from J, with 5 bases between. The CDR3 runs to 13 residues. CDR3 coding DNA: TGTGCCAGCAGTGAAGCGGGTGATGAAAAACTGTTTTTT. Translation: CASSEAGDEKLFF.